This T cell receptor beta chain stems from a study of T cell clonality in common variable immunodeficiency. Study-wide results and caveats: Patient heterogeneity in the CVID cohort limited correlations between repertoire features and clinical complications. Common variable immunodeficiency TCR beta sequences reportedly had fewer deletions and N-nucleotide insertions.

This CDR3 spans 15 amino acids. Germline CDR1 SGHDT, CDR2 YYEEEE. V was clipped by 3 bases and J by 8 bases; unmatched bases: 9. Each donor provided roughly 4.5 to 8.5 ml of heparinized whole blood. This clone was seen many times. What it binds is unknown. Read coverage stops 3 residues before the CDR3 terminus; the germline J gene supplies the remainder. Control and CVID samples contributed equal amounts of genomic DNA. Data came from immunoSEQ multiplex PCR; TCRdb stores just in-frame clones and leaves some out. This repertoire holds about 52,000 clones, and none appear only once. Input material: peripheral blood mononuclear cells. The chain couples TRBV5-6 to TRBJ2-1; 9 nucleotides align to TRBD1. This receptor was taken from a person aged 18 to 70 in good health. The CDR3 sequence is CASSYGTGLNDEQFF. The sequenced part of the CDR3 DNA is TGTGCCAGCAGCTACGGGACAGGGTTGAATGATGAG.